This T cell receptor beta chain emerged from a study of blood T cell repertoires in COVID-19. Study-wide background: The United States, Italy and Spain were the sources of the acute and convalescent COVID-19 samples.

This clone was found a few times. In the authors' workflow: Nucleated cell counts were estimated from reference gene primer amplification. Using immunoSEQ multiplex PCR, the repertoire was profiled, and TCRdb retains in-frame clones only, with some absent. From that table come the V and J calls and clone size; the DNA was used to work out D and trimming. Of just over 300,000 clones listed, 90% are singletons. Per germline, CDR1 SGHTA and CDR2 FQGTGA. The CDR3 is 15 amino acids. V lost 5 bases and J 2 bases, leaving 16 bases between the germline ends. Participants' reported clinical history set cohort assignment.

This receptor was obtained from a woman under 30 with acute COVID-19. Sequencing was done on a sample of PBMCs or T cells enriched from blood (not recorded which). The rearrangement uses TRBV7-3 and TRBJ2-7; D may be TRBD1 (5 bases). The CDR3 region has the DNA TGTGCCAGCAGCCCCGTCAGGGCGAGCGCCTACGAGCAGTACTTC. Translating gives CASSPVRASAYEQYF.